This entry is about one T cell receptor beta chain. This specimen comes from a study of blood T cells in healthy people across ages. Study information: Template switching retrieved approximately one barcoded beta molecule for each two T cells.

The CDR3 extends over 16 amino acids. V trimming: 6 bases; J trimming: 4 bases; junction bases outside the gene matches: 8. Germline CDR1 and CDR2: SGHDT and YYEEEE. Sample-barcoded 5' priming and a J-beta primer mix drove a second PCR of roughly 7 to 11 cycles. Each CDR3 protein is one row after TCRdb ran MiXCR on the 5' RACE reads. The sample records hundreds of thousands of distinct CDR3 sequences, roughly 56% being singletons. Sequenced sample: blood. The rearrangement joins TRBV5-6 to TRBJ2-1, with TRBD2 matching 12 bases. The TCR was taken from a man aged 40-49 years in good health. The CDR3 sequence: CASTRALAGGYNEQFF. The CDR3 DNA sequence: TGTGCCAGCACCCGGGCGCTAGCGGGAGGGTACAATGAGCAGTTCTTC. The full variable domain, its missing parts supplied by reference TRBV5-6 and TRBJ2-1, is DAGVTQSPTHLIKTRGQQVTLRCSPKSGHDTVSWYQQALGQGPQFIFQYYEEEERQRGNFPDRFSGHQFPNYSSELNVNALLLGDSALYLCASTRALAGGYNEQFFGPGTRLTVL.